This entry concerns a single T cell receptor beta chain. Its antigen is as yet unknown. One end of the junction does not line up with germline, which may come from a read error. This specimen belongs to a study of cytomegalovirus exposure and HLA in healthy donors. The CDR3 sequence is 15 residues long. Germline lookup yields CDR1 SEHNR and CDR2 FQNEAQ (reference sequence). Whole-study findings and limits: V- and J-gene trimming of TCR beta was linked (in a later analysis) to a missense DCLRE1C variant. Some highly shared sequence variants likely arose as a pipeline artifact.

The PCR used 60 Vbeta and 13 Jbeta primers. In the authors' methods: Counted up in a later analysis, unique TCR beta chains came to about 80 million, with about 9.9 million shared. Profiling relied on immunoSEQ multiplex PCR, and the TCRdb table lists in-frame clones only, not all of them. V and J calls and clone size are given by that table; D and trimming were obtained from the DNA. The table records about 190,000 clones, about 82% of them present only once. The source is a male donor in good health and CMV-seronegative. Sequencing was performed on PBMCs. V gene TRBV7-9 combines with J gene TRBJ1-1; 8 nucleotides align to TRBD1. CDR3 region: CSSSTPDRVNTEAFF. The CDR3 region has the DNA TGTTCCAGCAGCACCCCGGACAGGGTAAACACTGAAGCTTTCTTT.